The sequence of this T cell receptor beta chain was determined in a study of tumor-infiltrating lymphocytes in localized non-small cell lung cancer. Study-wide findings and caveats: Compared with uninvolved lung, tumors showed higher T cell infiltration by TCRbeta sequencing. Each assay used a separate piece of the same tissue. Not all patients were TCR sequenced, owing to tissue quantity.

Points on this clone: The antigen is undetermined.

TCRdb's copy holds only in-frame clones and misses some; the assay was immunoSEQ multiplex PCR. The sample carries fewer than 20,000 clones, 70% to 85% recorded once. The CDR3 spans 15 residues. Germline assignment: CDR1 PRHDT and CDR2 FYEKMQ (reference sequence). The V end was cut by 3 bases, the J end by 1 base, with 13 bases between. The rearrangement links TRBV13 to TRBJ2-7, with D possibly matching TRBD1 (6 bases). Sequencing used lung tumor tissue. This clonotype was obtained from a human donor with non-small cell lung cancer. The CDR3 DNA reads TGTGCCAGCAGCTTCTGGACAGACCAGTCCTACGAGCAGTACTTC. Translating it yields CASSFWTDQSYEQYF. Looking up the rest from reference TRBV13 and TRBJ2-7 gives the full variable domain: AAGVIQSPRHLIKEKRETATLKCYPIPRHDTVYWYQQGPGQDPQFLISFYEKMQSDKGSIPDRFSAQQFSDYHSELNMSSLELGDSALYFCASSFWTDQSYEQYFGPGTRLTVT.